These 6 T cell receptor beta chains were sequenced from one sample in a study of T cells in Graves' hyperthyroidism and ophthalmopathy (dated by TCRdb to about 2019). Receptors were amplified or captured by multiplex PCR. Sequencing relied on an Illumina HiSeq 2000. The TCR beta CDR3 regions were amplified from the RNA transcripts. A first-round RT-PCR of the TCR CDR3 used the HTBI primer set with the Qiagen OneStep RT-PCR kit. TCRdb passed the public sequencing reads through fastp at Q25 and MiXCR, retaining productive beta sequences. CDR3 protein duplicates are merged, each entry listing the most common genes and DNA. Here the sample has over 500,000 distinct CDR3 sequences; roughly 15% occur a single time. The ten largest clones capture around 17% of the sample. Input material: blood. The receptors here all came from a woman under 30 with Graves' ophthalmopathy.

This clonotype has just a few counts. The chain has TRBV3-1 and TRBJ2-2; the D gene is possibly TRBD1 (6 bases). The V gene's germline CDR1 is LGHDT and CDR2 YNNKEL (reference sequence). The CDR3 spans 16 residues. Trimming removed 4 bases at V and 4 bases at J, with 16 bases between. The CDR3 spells CASSPSRDTSTGELFF. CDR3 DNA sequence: TGTGCCAGCAGCCCGTCCCGGGACACGTCCACCGGGGAGCTGTTTTTT.

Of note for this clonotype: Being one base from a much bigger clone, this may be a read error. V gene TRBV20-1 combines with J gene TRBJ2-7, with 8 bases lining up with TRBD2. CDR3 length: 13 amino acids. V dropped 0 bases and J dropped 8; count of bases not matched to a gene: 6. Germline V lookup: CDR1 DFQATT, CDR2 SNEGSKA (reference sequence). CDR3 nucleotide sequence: TGCAGTGCTAGAGACCCCGGGACTAGTAAGCAGTACTTC. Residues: CSARDPGTSKQYF.

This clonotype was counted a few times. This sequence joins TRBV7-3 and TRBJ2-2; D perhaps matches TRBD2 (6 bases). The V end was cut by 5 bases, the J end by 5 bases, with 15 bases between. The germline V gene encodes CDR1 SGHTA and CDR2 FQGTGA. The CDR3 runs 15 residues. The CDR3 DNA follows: TGTGCCAGCAGCCAAGGGACCCGGGAGACCGGGGAGCTGTTTTTT. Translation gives CASSQGTRETGELFF.

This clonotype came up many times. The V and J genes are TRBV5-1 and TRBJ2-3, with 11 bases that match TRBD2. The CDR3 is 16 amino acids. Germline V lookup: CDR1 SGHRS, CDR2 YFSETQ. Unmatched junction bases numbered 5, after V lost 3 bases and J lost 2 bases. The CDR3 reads CASSSSGGYSTDTQYF. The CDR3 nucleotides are TGCGCCAGCAGCTCTAGCGGGGGGTATTCCACAGATACGCAGTATTTT. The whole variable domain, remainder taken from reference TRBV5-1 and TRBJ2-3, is KAGVTQTPRYLIKTRGQQVTLSCSPISGHRSVSWYQQTPGQGLQFLFEYFSETQRNKGNFPGRFSGRQFSNSRSEMNVSTLELGDSALYLCASSSSGGYSTDTQYFGPGTRLTVL.

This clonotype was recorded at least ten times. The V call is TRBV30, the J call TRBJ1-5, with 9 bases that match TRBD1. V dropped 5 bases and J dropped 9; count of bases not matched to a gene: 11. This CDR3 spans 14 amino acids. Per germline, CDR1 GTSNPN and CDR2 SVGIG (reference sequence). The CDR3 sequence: CAWEPGQGGAPQHF. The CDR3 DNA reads TGTGCCTGGGAACCGGGACAGGGTGGAGCGCCCCAGCATTTT.

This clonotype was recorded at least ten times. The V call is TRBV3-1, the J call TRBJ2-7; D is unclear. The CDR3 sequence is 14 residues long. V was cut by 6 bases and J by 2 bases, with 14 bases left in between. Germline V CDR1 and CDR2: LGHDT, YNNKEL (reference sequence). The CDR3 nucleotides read TGTGCCAGCAGTCCCCTCGCGACCACCTACGAGCAGTACTTC. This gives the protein CASSPLATTYEQYF.